The source of this T cell receptor (beta chain) is a study of blood T cell repertoires in COVID-19. Across the whole study: The study drew acute and convalescent COVID-19 samples from the United States, Italy and Spain. PBMCs, B-cell-depleted T cells, or T cells were the source of the cDNA or gDNA that made up the material.

V was clipped by 3 bases and J by 3 bases, with 11 bases between them. CDR3 length equals 14 residues. Germline V lookup: CDR1 LGHNA, CDR2 YNFKEQ. The repertoire was sequenced with immunoSEQ multiplex PCR; TCRdb's copy has only in-frame clones and lacks some. The table has roughly 200,000 clones, 85% to 90% seen once. This receptor was identified in a man between 35 and 55 years old with active or convalescent COVID-19. The J gene is TRBJ1-1, the V gene TRBV4-2; no clear D. The sequencing input was peripheral blood. CDR3 DNA sequence: TGTGCCAGCAGCCACCCGGGGAGTGACACTGAAGCTTTCTTT. Amino acids: CASSHPGSDTEAFF.